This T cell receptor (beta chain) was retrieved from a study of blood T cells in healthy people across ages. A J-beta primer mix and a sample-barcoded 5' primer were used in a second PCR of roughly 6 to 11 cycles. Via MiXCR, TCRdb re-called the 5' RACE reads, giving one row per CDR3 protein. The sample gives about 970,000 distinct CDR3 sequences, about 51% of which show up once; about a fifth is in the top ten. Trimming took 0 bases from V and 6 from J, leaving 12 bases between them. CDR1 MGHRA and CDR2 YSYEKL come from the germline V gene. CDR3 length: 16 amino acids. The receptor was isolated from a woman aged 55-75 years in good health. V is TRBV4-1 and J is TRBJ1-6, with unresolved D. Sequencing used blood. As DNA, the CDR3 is TGCGCCAGCAGCCAAGAAAACTATCTCCCTAATTCACCCCTCCACTTT. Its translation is CASSQENYLPNSPLHF.